This paragraph covers one T cell receptor beta chain sequence. Its antigen is currently unknown. The record originates from a study of cytomegalovirus exposure and HLA in healthy donors. In the study overall: Early released data comprised around 80 million unique TCRs from HLA-typed donors. Study observations and caveats: A previous analysis found most TCR beta V segments productive roughly 87% or roughly 30% of the time. For TCR beta chains, V- and J-gene trimming was later linked to a missense DCLRE1C variant.

Germline values: CDR1 SGHNT, CDR2 YYREEE (reference sequence). The CDR3 length is 14 residues. PCR employed 60 Vbeta and 13 Jbeta primers. As handled by the study authors: In a later analysis, about 9.9 million of approximately 86 million unique beta chains occurred in at least two donors. This table comes from immunoSEQ multiplex PCR, and its TCRdb copy is limited to in-frame clones, with some not included. Clonal size and the V and J genes are those of that table, whereas D and trimming came from the DNA. The data show some 180,000 clones, about 9% seen once. This receptor was identified in a woman aged 30 to 39 in good health and CMV-seropositive. The sequenced sample consisted of PBMCs. This chain connects TRBV5-4 to TRBJ2-5; 7 bases fit TRBD2. The closer fit of TRBJ2-7 to the DNA end suggests the J call may be wrong. The CDR3 is CASSLTSDSYEQYF. As DNA, the CDR3 is TGTGCCAGCAGCCTAACTAGCGACTCCTACGAGCAGTACTTC.